The 4 T cell receptor beta chains presented below share a single source sample, sequenced in a study of spatial heterogeneity in lung cancer. TCRdb fed the 5' RACE reads into MiXCR, producing one record per CDR3 protein. This sample has tens of thousands of distinct CDR3 sequences, with approximately 5.2% found just once. As for time point: sample taken at primary tumor resection. In each case, whole RNA from tumor, nontumor lung or frozen PBMC was sequenced unsorted. Sequenced material: PBMCs, taken at surgery. The receptors here all came from a female donor with early-stage non-small cell lung cancer.

The CDR3 loop reads CASSVGLAGEGETQYF. The CDR3 region has the DNA TGTGCCAGCAGCGTAGGGCTAGCGGGAGAAGGGGAGACCCAGTACTTC. This chain connects TRBV9 to TRBJ2-5; 10 positions match TRBD2. V was clipped by 0 bases and J by 5 bases; unmatched bases: 7. Germline CDR1 SGDLS, CDR2 YYNGEE. The CDR3 has 16 residues.

This clonotype was recorded many times. The V and J genes are TRBV29-1 and TRBJ2-7; possibly TRBD1 or TRBD2 for D (5 bases each). Trimming removed 6 bases from V and 4 bases from J, with 13 bases in between. CDR1 and CDR2 from the germline V gene are SQVTM and ANQGSEA. The CDR3 contains 12 residues. The CDR3 DNA sequence: TGCAGCGTGCTTCGGGGACCTTACGAGCAGTACTTC. Translating gives CSVLRGPYEQYF.

This clonotype was recorded a few times. The genes are TRBV5-1 and TRBJ1-4; D gene ambiguous. The CDR3 is 16 residues long. Germline CDR1 is SGHRS and CDR2 is YFSETQ. Trimming left V 4 bases short and J 5 bases short, with 18 bases between. CDR3 protein: CASSRGGEVSNEKLFF. CDR3 nucleotides: TGCGCCAGCAGCCGAGGCGGGGAGGTGTCAAATGAAAAACTGTTTTTT.

This clonotype was counted only a few times. The rearrangement joins TRBV2 to TRBJ1-5, with a tentative D call TRBD1 (5 bases). The CDR3 extends over 15 amino acids. Germline lookup yields CDR1 SNHLY and CDR2 FYNNEI. V was pared by 6 bases and J by 1 base, with 13 bases between. CDR3 amino acids: CASRAGRPSNQPQHF. CDR3 nucleotides: TGTGCCAGCAGAGCGGGACGCCCGAGCAATCAGCCCCAGCATTTT. Using reference TRBV2 and TRBJ1-5 for the parts outside the CDR3, the full variable domain is EPEVTQTPSHQVTQMGQEVILRCVPISNHLYFYWYRQILGQKVEFLVSFYNNEISEKSEIFDDQFSVERPDGSNFTLKIRSTKLEDSAMYFCASRAGRPSNQPQHFGDGTRLSIL.